This T cell receptor beta chain is from a study of PD-L1 blockade in urothelial cancer. At the level of the study: It was around 2014 that patients started atezolizumab at 1,200 mg intravenously every 3 weeks. Analysis of the blood was performed 3 weeks (second dose) and 6 weeks after treatment start. Median T cell yield from blood was approximately 150,000.

Produced via immunoSEQ multiplex PCR; TCRdb's table is partial and in-frame only. This table holds 90,000 to 130,000 clones, less than 95% found once. This sample's time point: peripheral blood 6 weeks after treatment start. The CDR3 has 17 amino acids. Germline-derived CDR1 and CDR2 are SGHTA and FQGNSA. The V and J ends lost 1 base and 0 bases respectively, with 12 bases between them. The chain has TRBV7-2 and TRBJ2-2; D unresolved. This TCR was sampled from a man aged 55 to 70 with urothelial cancer. The specimen comprised PBMCs, sampled around atezolizumab (anti-PD-L1) treatment. The CDR3 protein is CASSLDPSRANTGELFF. The CDR3 DNA is TGTGCCAGCAGCTTAGACCCCTCCCGGGCGAACACCGGGGAGCTGTTTTTT.